This is a list of T cell receptor beta chains from one sample in a study of vaccination effects on CD4 cells after COVID-19. Antigens for these TCRs are unknown. TCRdb's table, derived via immunoSEQ multiplex PCR, lists solely in-frame clones and lacks some. This table holds approximately 40,000 clones, roughly 70% found once. Here the sequenced sample was CD4+ T cells from PBMCs cultured with SARS-CoV-2 spike peptides, taken before COVID-19 vaccination. These receptors originate from a human donor who received a COVID-19 vaccine. CDR3s include the opening cysteine and the closing phenylalanine or tryptophan. D genes are given only for firm matches. Not every row has a clone size; where given, it reads once, few, many or a size class.

>TRBJ1-2|TRBV27|TRBD1|-
CASSLYRDRGGYTF
TGTGCCAGCAGTCTTTACCGGGACAGGGGTGGCTACACCTTC
>TRBJ2-7|TRBV29-1|-|-
CSVVGRFSSYEQYF
TGCAGCGTTGTCGGCAGGTTTAGCTCCTACGAGCAGTACTTC
>TRBJ1-2|TRBV30|-|-
CAWSVIGAWGYTF
TGTGCCTGGAGTGTGATCGGGGCGTGGGGCTACACCTTC
>TRBJ1-6|TRBV5-4|-|-
CASSSGAGLGPLHF
TGTGCCAGCAGCTCGGGGGCGGGACTTGGGCCCCTCCACTTT
>TRBJ1-5|TRBV6-5|-|-
CASDRRQKQPQHF
TGTGCCAGCGATCGGAGACAGAAACAGCCCCAGCATTTT
>TRBJ1-1|TRBV27|-|-
CASSLVGASNTEAFF
TGTGCCAGCAGTTTAGTAGGGGCCTCCAACACTGAAGCTTTCTTT
>TRBJ2-1|TRBV11-3|-|-
CASSQRPYNEQFF
TGTGCCAGCAGCCAGAGGCCCTACAATGAGCAGTTCTTC
>TRBJ1-2|TRBV19|TRBD1|-
CASSASTDRGGHGYTF
TGTGCCAGTAGTGCCTCCACGGACAGGGGTGGCCATGGCTACACCTTC
>TRBJ2-5|TRBV30|-|-
CAWSVGAGWLETQYF
TGTGCCTGGAGTGTCGGGGCGGGTTGGTTGGAGACCCAGTACTTC
>TRBJ2-5|TRBV5-4|TRBD1|-
CASSPGGNSETQYF
TGTGCCAGCAGCCCAGGGGGTAACAGTGAGACCCAGTACTTC
>TRBJ1-3|TRBV5-1|-|-
CASSLGGARSGNTIYF
TGCGCCAGCAGCTTGGGTGGGGCGCGCTCTGGAAACACCATATATTTT
>TRBJ2-7|TRBV5-4|-|-
CASSLMGYEQYF
TGTGCCAGCAGCTTGATGGGTTACGAGCAGTACTTC
>TRBJ1-1|TRBV2|-|-
CASNGRRTEAFF
TGTGCCAGCAATGGACGGCGCACTGAAGCTTTCTTT
>TRBJ1-1|TRBV6-5|-|-
CASKGLMNTEAFF
TGTGCCAGCAAAGGGTTAATGAACACTGAAGCTTTCTTT
>TRBJ1-1|TRBV7-9|-|few
CASSLRTGGGLGRGPKAFF
TGTGCCAGCAGCCTACGTACGGGGGGCGGCCTCGGCCGGGGACCCAAAGCTTTCTTT
>TRBJ1-5|TRBV11-2|-|-
CASSLGLGKPQHF
TGTGCCAGCAGCTTAGGATTAGGGAAGCCCCAGCATTTT
>TRBJ2-1|TRBV20-1|TRBD2|-
CSASREIAGPYNEQFF
TGCAGTGCCAGTCGGGAAATAGCGGGCCCTTACAATGAGCAGTTCTTC
>TRBJ1-4|TRBV25-1|TRBD1|-
CASSELMGRGEKLFF
TGTGCCAGCAGTGAGCTAATGGGCAGGGGGGAAAAACTGTTTTTT